The 18 T cell receptor beta chains reported below all come from one sample, sequenced in a study of monozygotic twins with inflammatory bowel disease. Reanalyzing the 5' RACE reads, TCRdb keeps one entry per CDR3 protein, without DNA. This listing includes under 150,000 distinct CDR3 sequences. The specimen sequenced was blood. The receptors were gathered from a human donor with ulcerative colitis or Crohn's disease, or a healthy co-twin of an affected twin (not recorded which).

This sequence joins TRBV6-5 and TRBJ2-7; TCRdb lists TRBD1, though no DNA is available to test this call. The CDR3 runs to 13 residues. CDR1 MNHEY and CDR2 SVGAGI come from the germline V gene. The CDR3 loop reads CASRRQATYEQYF.

The CDR3 is CSARLIRRGATYEQYF. The chain recombines TRBV20-1 with TRBJ2-7; TCRdb reports TRBD2, a call that lacks DNA to check it against. The CDR3 sequence is 16 residues long. The germline CDR1 and CDR2 sequences are DFQATT and SNEGSKA (reference sequence).

The J gene is TRBJ2-1, the V gene TRBV19; as DNA is missing, the TRBD1 call by TCRdb cannot be tested. This CDR3 spans 13 amino acids. Germline loops: CDR1 LNHDA, CDR2 SQIVND (reference sequence). CDR3 loop: CASSNQGPDEQFF.

The V and J genes are TRBV6-5 and TRBJ2-7; the TRBD2 assignment by TCRdb is unverifiable without DNA. The CDR3 totals 16 residues. Germline lookup yields CDR1 MNHEY and CDR2 SVGAGI. The CDR3: CASSSTGARSSYEQYF.

The chain carries TRBV5-8 and TRBJ2-4; no DNA is available, so the TRBD2 call from TCRdb remains unchecked. Germline values: CDR1 SGHTS, CDR2 YDEGEE. CDR3 length: 15 residues. CDR3 residues: CASSFPQGGSDIQYF. The variable domain in full, completed from reference TRBV5-8 and TRBJ2-4, reads EAGVTQSPTHLIKTRGQQATLRCSPISGHTSVYWYQQALGLGLQFLLWYDEGEERNRGNFPPRFSGRQFPNYSSELNVNALELEDSALYLCASSFPQGGSDIQYFGAGTRLSVL.

The chain carries TRBV2 and TRBJ2-3; TCRdb returns TRBD2, unconfirmable since there is no DNA. CDR1 and CDR2 from the germline V gene are SNHLY and FYNNEI. The CDR3 runs to 16 residues. CDR3 residues: CASSPPSGLGTDTQYF.

This rearrangement joins TRBV5-6 to TRBJ2-7. Germline V CDR1 and CDR2: SGHDT, YYEEEE. CDR3 length equals 13 residues. The CDR3 region is CASSFDSSYEQYF.

The J gene is TRBJ2-2, the V gene TRBV30; TCRdb lists TRBD1, though no DNA is available to test this call. This CDR3 spans 15 amino acids. Germline V CDR1 and CDR2: GTSNPN, SVGIG (reference sequence). The CDR3 is CAWSWGQGATGELFF.

V and J are TRBV11-2 and TRBJ1-6. Germline-derived CDR1 and CDR2 are SGHAT and FQNNGV. The CDR3 is 14 residues long. The CDR3 reads CASSLSGWNSPLHF.

The chain couples TRBV5-1 to TRBJ1-5; TCRdb's D call of TRBD1 is untestable without DNA. The germline gives CDR1 SGHRS, CDR2 YFSETQ. CDR3 length equals 16 residues. CDR3 region: CASSLGTGGANQPQHF.

The J gene is TRBJ2-4, the V gene TRBV12-3 or TRBV12-4; the TRBD2 assignment by TCRdb is unverifiable without DNA. CDR3 length: 14 amino acids. Here the CDR3 reads CASVLVGGSDVQYF.

The chain is built from TRBV9 and TRBJ2-1; the TCRdb call, TRBD1, lacks DNA for checking. Germline loops: CDR1 SGDLS, CDR2 YYNGEE. There are 17 residues in the CDR3. CDR3: CASSVAPSGAAYNEQFF.

The CDR3 reads CASSLADPYGKHF. The chain carries TRBV6-2 or TRBV6-3 and TRBJ1-5. The CDR3 has 13 amino acids. The germline V gene has CDR1 MNHEY and CDR2 SVGEGT.

V is TRBV12-3 or TRBV12-4 and J is TRBJ1-3; the D gene TCRdb calls, TRBD1, cannot be checked with no DNA. This CDR3 region has 15 residues. CDR3 region: CASSFDRSSGNTIYF.

CDR3 sequence: CSARPANRAWSYNSPLHF. The chain couples TRBV20-1 to TRBJ1-6; TCRdb proposes TRBD1, but this gene call is untestable without DNA. The CDR3 has 18 amino acids. Looked up from germline, CDR1 is DFQATT and CDR2 is SNEGSKA (reference sequence).

V usage is TRBV3-1 and J usage is TRBJ2-1; TCRdb returns TRBD1, unconfirmable since there is no DNA. The germline V gene has CDR1 LGHDT and CDR2 YNNKEL (reference sequence). This CDR3 spans 20 amino acids. The CDR3 sequence is CASSQDYLHSPGLGYNEQFF.

The V gene is TRBV29-1, the J gene TRBJ1-1. Germline CDR1 SQVTM, CDR2 ANQGSEA. The CDR3 runs 14 residues. The CDR3 spells CSVEDGGPSGGAFF.

The chain carries TRBV7-9 and TRBJ2-6. CDR1 is SEHNR, CDR2 FQNEAQ, per germline (reference sequence). This CDR3 has 16 residues. This CDR3 is CASSPLGFSGANVLTF.